The 24 T cell receptor beta chains below come from one sample, sequenced in a study of blood T cell repertoires in COVID-19. Measured with immunoSEQ multiplex PCR; TCRdb has only the in-frame clones, and not every one. The table has 110,000 to 150,000 clones, approximately 83% seen once. The sample comprised peripheral blood. Receptor source: a human donor in a cohort sampled during active COVID-19.

The gene calls are TRBV2 and TRBJ1-6; 7 positions match TRBD1. CDR1 and CDR2 (germline): SNHLY, FYNNEI. With V trimmed by 3 bases and J by 9 bases, 8 bases remained unmatched. This CDR3 spans 15 amino acids. The CDR3 here is CASSETGRLGSPLHF. CDR3 coding DNA: TGTGCCAGCAGTGAGACAGGGAGGTTGGGTTCACCCCTCCACTTT.

The chain couples TRBV7-2 to TRBJ2-3; 12 nucleotides agree with TRBD2. From germline, CDR1 is SGHTA and CDR2 FQGNSA. V shed 2 bases and J 0 bases; nucleotides not matched to a gene: 9. There are 19 residues in the CDR3. DNA for the CDR3: TGTGCCAGCAGCTTACGAGCCCTAGCGGGGGGGGTAAGCACAGATACGCAGTATTTT. This translates into CASSLRALAGGVSTDTQYF.

The chain combines TRBV9 with TRBJ2-1; TRBD2 agrees at 9 bases. Germline trimming cut 4 bases from V and 8 bases from J; bases unmatched to any gene: 10. The length of the CDR3 is 15 residues. The germline V gene encodes CDR1 SGDLS and CDR2 YYNGEE. CDR3 loop: CASSSSGLAADEQFF. The CDR3 coding sequence is TGTGCCAGCAGCTCGTCGGGACTAGCCGCCGATGAGCAGTTCTTC.

The V call is TRBV9, the J call TRBJ1-1, with D possibly TRBD1 on 5 matching bases. This CDR3 has 14 residues. Germline V CDR1 and CDR2: SGDLS, YYNGEE. Deletions cut 4 bases from V and 0 bases from J, with 10 bases between. The CDR3, as DNA: TGTGCCAGCAGCACAGAGACAGTGAACACTGAAGCTTTCTTT. Translating it yields CASSTETVNTEAFF.

In DNA form, the CDR3 reads TGTGCCAGCAGCCAAGTGACAGGGGGCAATTCACCCCTCCACTTT. Its translation: CASSQVTGGNSPLHF. This sequence joins TRBV3-1 (or the pseudogene TRBV3-2) and TRBJ1-6; 10 bases are a match to TRBD1. The germline V gene encodes CDR1 LGHDT and CDR2 YNNKEL (reference sequence). V lost 1 base and J lost 7; bases outside the gene matches: 1. The CDR3 runs to 15 residues.

This sequence joins TRBV5-4 and TRBJ1-2; no definite D call. Germline loops: CDR1 SGHNT, CDR2 YYREEE (reference sequence). The CDR3 is made up of 15 amino acids. The germline V and J ends were trimmed by 3 bases and 8 bases, with 20 bases remaining between them. DNA of the CDR3: TGTGCCAGCAGCTGGGGAGAGGGAGGAGGACGGGGCTACACCTTC. It encodes CASSWGEGGGRGYTF.

The chain has TRBV6-5 and TRBJ2-1; 12 positions agree with TRBD2. The V segment lost 5 bases and the J segment 9 bases; nucleotides outside the gene matches: 5. This CDR3 contains 14 residues. CDR1 is MNHEY and CDR2 is SVGAGI in the germline V gene. CDR3 protein: CASSTLAGGGEQFF. CDR3 DNA sequence: TGTGCCAGCAGTACACTAGCGGGGGGAGGTGAGCAGTTCTTC.

The CDR3 protein is CASSLAGQGYEQYF. For the CDR3, the DNA is TGTGCCAGCAGCTTGGCGGGACAGGGCTACGAGCAGTACTTC. The chain combines TRBV5-8 with TRBJ2-7; 9 bases are a match to TRBD1. There are 14 residues in the CDR3. Germline V CDR1 and CDR2: SGHTS, YDEGEE. Trimming at V came to 0 bases and at J to 3 bases, leaving 1 base not matched to a gene.

The chain links TRBV28 to TRBJ1-2, with D possibly being TRBD1 (5 bases). CDR1 and CDR2 (germline): MDHEN, SYDVKM. The CDR3 is 15 residues long. V dropped 2 bases and J dropped 0 bases, with 10 bases sitting between them. The CDR3 sequence is CASSLGGVSNYGYTF. The CDR3 region has the DNA TGTGCCAGCAGTTTAGGGGGGGTCTCTAACTATGGCTACACCTTC.

The chain links TRBV6-2 or TRBV6-3 to TRBJ2-2, with 13 bases fitting TRBD2. The CDR3 loop spans 19 amino acids. V was pared by 4 bases and J by 0 bases, with 8 bases of the junction left unmatched. Germline assignment: CDR1 MNHEY and CDR2 SVGEGT. Here the CDR3 reads CASSSSTSGGNANTGELFF. As DNA, the CDR3 is TGTGCCAGCAGTTCATCGACTAGCGGGGGGAATGCGAACACCGGGGAGCTGTTTTTT.

This clone was detected only a few times. This chain links TRBV9 with TRBJ2-1; 9 nucleotides align to TRBD2. Looked up from germline, CDR1 is SGDLS and CDR2 is YYNGEE. This CDR3 has 15 residues. The trim removed 4 bases at V and 9 bases at J, leaving 11 bases unmatched. The CDR3 DNA reads as TGTGCCAGCAGCCCAGGGGGAGCGGGGGGTGGTGAGCAGTTCTTC. This translates into CASSPGGAGGGEQFF.

The J gene is TRBJ2-7, the V gene TRBV24-1; 9 bases line up with TRBD2. V lost 3 bases and J lost 2; bases outside the gene matches: 4. This CDR3 has 15 residues. Germline values: CDR1 KGHDR, CDR2 SFDVKD. The CDR3 protein is CATSDAGGPTYEQYF. In DNA form, the CDR3 reads TGTGCCACCAGTGATGCGGGGGGGCCGACCTACGAGCAGTACTTC.

As concerns this clone: One end of the junction varies from germline; a read error may be responsible. The chain has TRBV5-1 and TRBJ2-3; perhaps TRBD2 as D (5 bases). This CDR3 is built from 12 residues. The germline CDR1 and CDR2 sequences are SGHRS and YFSETQ. The CDR3 bases are TGCGCCAGCAGCTTGGCCGGACCGACCGGGGAGTTT. Translating gives CASSLAGPTGEF. Together with reference TRBV5-1 and TRBJ2-3, the CDR3 gives the full variable domain: KAGVTQTPRYLIKTRGQQVTLSCSPISGHRSVSWYQQTPGQGLQFLFEYFSETQRNKGNFPGRFSGRQFSNSRSEMNVSTLELGDSALYLCASSLAGPTGEFGPGTRLTVL.

V is TRBV5-1 and J is TRBJ1-2; 7 bases map to TRBD1. This CDR3 has 15 amino acids. The germline gives CDR1 SGHRS, CDR2 YFSETQ. V lost 4 bases and J lost 1; bases outside the gene matches: 7. The CDR3 coding sequence is TGCGCCAGCAGCCTGAACAGGGGCCTTAACTATGGCTACACCTTC. As protein: CASSLNRGLNYGYTF.

This rearrangement joins TRBV29-1 to TRBJ1-2; 9 bases line up with TRBD1. This CDR3 region has 14 residues. J gave up 4 bases and V 5 bases, and 8 bases lay outside the gene matches. Germline values: CDR1 SQVTM, CDR2 ANQGSEA. CDR3 sequence: CSVFEQGAAYGYTF. The CDR3 region has the DNA TGCAGCGTTTTCGAACAGGGGGCTGCCTATGGCTACACCTTC.

The chain employs TRBV28 and TRBJ1-2; D not certain. V gave up 6 bases and J gave up 4 bases, with 6 bases separating them. The length of the CDR3 is 11 residues. The V gene's germline CDR1 is MDHEN and CDR2 SYDVKM. In DNA form, the CDR3 reads TGTGCCAGCAGGACACTCTATGGCTACACCTTC. Translation gives CASRTLYGYTF.

The V and J genes are TRBV9 and TRBJ1-1; 8 bases are a match to TRBD1. Germline V gives CDR1 SGDLS, CDR2 YYNGEE. This CDR3 has 14 amino acids. The J segment lost 1 base and the V segment lost 3 bases, leaving 2 bases of the junction unmatched. The CDR3 bases are TGTGCCAGCAGCGGGGACAGGAGGAACACTGAAGCTTTCTTT. As protein: CASSGDRRNTEAFF. Together with reference TRBV9 and TRBJ1-1, the CDR3 gives the full variable domain: DSGVTQTPKHLITATGQRVTLRCSPRSGDLSVYWYQQSLDQGLQFLIQYYNGEERAKGNILERFSAQQFPDLHSELNLSSLELGDSALYFCASSGDRRNTEAFFGQGTRLTVV.

V and J are TRBV6-6 and TRBJ2-1; maybe TRBD1 (6 bases). The germline V gene encodes CDR1 MNHNY and CDR2 SVGAGI (reference sequence). The CDR3 is 12 amino acids. Trimming removed 7 bases at V and 4 bases at J, with 8 bases between. The CDR3 sequence: CASKGQYNEQFF. CDR3 coding DNA: TGTGCCAGCAAAGGACAGTACAATGAGCAGTTCTTC.

This clone was picked up one time. This chain joins TRBV6-6 and TRBJ2-3; maybe TRBD2 (6 bases). V lost 6 bases to trimming and J lost 3 bases, with 13 bases between them. The CDR3 has 14 amino acids. Per germline, CDR1 MNHNY and CDR2 SVGAGI (reference sequence). The DNA of the CDR3 is TGTGCCAGCAGCCCCGGGACTGGGACAGATACGCAGTATTTT. It translates to CASSPGTGTDTQYF.

The genes are TRBV10-1 and TRBJ2-3, with D possibly being TRBD2 (6 bases). CDR1 is WNHNN and CDR2 is SYGVQD in the germline V gene (reference sequence). V was trimmed by 2 bases and J by 2 bases, leaving 14 bases between them. The CDR3 has 16 amino acids. The CDR3 spells CASSELWAGNTDTQYF. The CDR3 nucleotides read TGCGCCAGCAGTGAGCTTTGGGCGGGGAACACAGATACGCAGTATTTT.

The chain is built from TRBV5-4 and TRBJ1-6, with 7 nucleotides matching TRBD1. Germline CDR1 is SGHNT and CDR2 is YYREEE (reference sequence). There are 16 residues in the CDR3. The J segment lost 2 bases and the V segment lost 6 bases, leaving 8 bases of the junction unmatched. This chain's CDR3 is CASTSGGSTYNSPLHF. CDR3 sequence (DNA): TGTGCCAGCACCTCAGGGGGAAGTACCTATAATTCACCCCTCCACTTT.

This clone was observed a single time. The chain combines TRBV7-9 with TRBJ2-3, with a tentative D call TRBD2 (5 bases). CDR1 is SEHNR and CDR2 is FQNEAQ in the germline V gene (reference sequence). Trimming cost V 6 bases and J 2 bases, with 21 bases left between them. The CDR3 runs 17 residues. DNA of the CDR3: TGTGCCAGCAGTTCCCCGCGAGGAGCGGACCACACAGATACGCAGTATTTT. This codes for CASSSPRGADHTDTQYF.

The chain employs TRBV10-3 and TRBJ1-5, with 9 bases that match TRBD1. V dropped 6 bases and J dropped 3; count of bases not matched to a gene: 3. The length of the CDR3 is 14 residues. Germline V CDR1 and CDR2: ENHRY, SYGVKD. CDR3 in amino acids: CAIRRTGDNQPQHF. The CDR3 nucleotides read TGTGCCATCAGAAGGACAGGGGACAATCAGCCCCAGCATTTT.

This clone was counted only a few times. V gene TRBV11-2 combines with J gene TRBJ1-6; D gene uncertain. The germline CDR1 and CDR2 sequences are SGHAT and FQNNGV. Trimming stripped 8 bases from V and 3 bases from J, with 11 bases between. The CDR3 has 14 residues. CDR3: CASGGRHYNSPLHF. CDR3 in DNA: TGTGCCAGCGGAGGGCGGCACTATAATTCACCCCTCCACTTT.